A selection of T cell receptor beta chains follows, all from one sample in a study of OX40 agonist ivuxolimab in advanced cancers. Data came from immunoSEQ multiplex PCR; TCRdb stores just in-frame clones and leaves some out. The sample has just over 40,000 clones; roughly 85% are singletons. The material sequenced was CD4+ or CD8+ T cells sorted from blood, taken in a trial of the OX40 agonist ivuxolimab. The source of these receptors is an adult with an advanced solid tumor such as melanoma, head and neck, liver or kidney cancer. Both conserved end residues are part of each CDR3. D genes are given only for firm matches. Clone size, where shown, is once, few, many, or a class for clones that have expanded.

d_gene: -; v_gene: TRBV27; abundance: once; j_gene: TRBJ2-1; CDR3nt: TGTGCCAGCAGTTTTGCACAGGGATACAATGAGCAGTTCTTC; CDR3aa: CASSFAQGYNEQFF
d_gene: -; v_gene: TRBV4-1; abundance: -; j_gene: TRBJ1-2; CDR3nt: TGCGCCAGCAGCCAAGCAGCCGGGGAGAGTCCCTATGGCTACACCTTC; CDR3aa: CASSQAAGESPYGYTF
d_gene: -; v_gene: TRBV9; abundance: once; j_gene: TRBJ2-5; CDR3nt: TGTGCCAGCAGCGACTTCAGGGACCAAGAGACCCAGTACTTC; CDR3aa: CASSDFRDQETQYF
d_gene: -; v_gene: TRBV6-1; abundance: few; j_gene: TRBJ1-2; CDR3nt: TGTGCCAGCAGTCCTACCGACAGGCTTTTCTATGGCTACACCTTC; CDR3aa: CASSPTDRLFYGYTF
d_gene: TRBD1; v_gene: TRBV5-1; abundance: -; j_gene: TRBJ1-4; CDR3nt: TGCGCCAGCAGCTTGGTTCAGGGGGCTAATGAAAAACTGTTTTTT; CDR3aa: CASSLVQGANEKLFF
d_gene: TRBD2; v_gene: TRBV19; abundance: -; j_gene: TRBJ2-1; CDR3nt: TGTGCCAGTAGTGTGTTAAGCGGCGGGAGGGCCCATGAGCAGTTCTTC; CDR3aa: CASSVLSGGRAHEQFF
d_gene: -; v_gene: TRBV27; abundance: -; j_gene: TRBJ1-1; CDR3nt: TGTGCCAGCAGCTCCCAGCCGCGGGAAGAAGCTTTCTTT; CDR3aa: CASSSQPREEAFF
d_gene: TRBD1; v_gene: TRBV29-1; abundance: -; j_gene: TRBJ1-4; CDR3nt: TGCAGCGTTGAGGACAGGGGGATGGCTGAAAAACTGTTTTTT; CDR3aa: CSVEDRGMAEKLFF
d_gene: TRBD1; v_gene: TRBV11-2; abundance: -; j_gene: TRBJ2-6; CDR3nt: TGTGCCAGCAGCCCTAACAGGGGGTCCGCCAACGTCCTGACTTTC; CDR3aa: CASSPNRGSANVLTF
d_gene: -; v_gene: TRBV27; abundance: once; j_gene: TRBJ2-7; CDR3nt: TGTGCCAGCAGTTTTCAACAGGCGTACGAGCAGTACTTC; CDR3aa: CASSFQQAYEQYF
d_gene: -; v_gene: TRBV6-1; abundance: -; j_gene: TRBJ2-7; CDR3nt: TGTGCCAGCAGTGCCTTCGGACAGTTCTACGAGCAGTACTTC; CDR3aa: CASSAFGQFYEQYF
d_gene: -; v_gene: TRBV7-3; abundance: once; j_gene: TRBJ2-1; CDR3nt: TGTGCCAGCAGCTTAAGCGGACCCTCAGGGGATGAGCAGTTCTTC; CDR3aa: CASSLSGPSGDEQFF
d_gene: TRBD1; v_gene: TRBV4-1; abundance: -; j_gene: TRBJ2-7; CDR3nt: TGCGCCAGCAGCCCAGACAGGGGGTTTCGCGAGCAGTACTTC; CDR3aa: CASSPDRGFREQYF
d_gene: -; v_gene: TRBV11-3; abundance: -; j_gene: TRBJ2-3; CDR3nt: TGTGCCAGCAGCCCCAGCACAGATACGCAGTATTTT; CDR3aa: CASSPSTDTQYF
d_gene: -; v_gene: TRBV7-2; abundance: -; j_gene: TRBJ1-5; CDR3nt: TGTGCCAGCAGCTTGGAGGGGTTCTCGGATAATAGCAATCAGCCCCAGCATTTT; CDR3aa: CASSLEGFSDNSNQPQHF
d_gene: -; v_gene: TRBV19; abundance: -; j_gene: TRBJ1-2; CDR3nt: TGTGCCAGTGAGGCCCCGTGGGGCAGCAACTATGGCTACACCTTC; CDR3aa: CASEAPWGSNYGYTF
d_gene: -; v_gene: TRBV11-2; abundance: few; j_gene: TRBJ1-1; CDR3nt: TGTGCCAGCAGCTTAGGCGCCAGGAACACTGAAGCTTTCTTT; CDR3aa: CASSLGARNTEAFF
d_gene: TRBD1; v_gene: TRBV19; abundance: -; j_gene: TRBJ2-7; CDR3nt: TGTGCCAGTAGTATTTTTTACGTGCGGGACAGGTTCTCCTACGAGCAGTACTTC; CDR3aa: CASSIFYVRDRFSYEQYF
d_gene: TRBD2; v_gene: TRBV5-4; abundance: -; j_gene: TRBJ2-5; CDR3nt: TGTGCCAGCAGCTCGATAGGGATAGCGGGATATGTGGTACAAGAGACCCAGTACTTC; CDR3aa: CASSSIGIAGYVVQETQYF
d_gene: TRBD1; v_gene: TRBV11-3; abundance: once; j_gene: TRBJ1-1; CDR3nt: TGTGCCAGCAGCCCCCTTGACAGGGGACGTCGCACTGAAGCTTTCTTT; CDR3aa: CASSPLDRGRRTEAFF
d_gene: TRBD2; v_gene: TRBV4-1; abundance: -; j_gene: TRBJ2-2; CDR3nt: TGCGCCAGCAGCCAGAGCGGGAGGGCCGTAAGTTGGGAGCTGTTTTTT; CDR3aa: CASSQSGRAVSWELFF
d_gene: -; v_gene: TRBV4-3; abundance: -; j_gene: TRBJ1-5; CDR3nt: TGCGCCAGCAGCCAAGATAAGGGGATTCAGCCCCAGCATTTT; CDR3aa: CASSQDKGIQPQHF
d_gene: TRBD2; v_gene: TRBV6-5; abundance: -; j_gene: TRBJ2-1; CDR3nt: TGTGCCAGCAGTATTAGCGGGGGGGCAGGGAGTGAGCAGTTCTTC; CDR3aa: CASSISGGAGSEQFF
d_gene: TRBD1; v_gene: TRBV7-2; abundance: -; j_gene: TRBJ2-1; CDR3nt: TGTGCCAGCAGCTTGGGACAGGGTATGTACAATGAGCAGTTCTTC; CDR3aa: CASSLGQGMYNEQFF
d_gene: TRBD2; v_gene: TRBV14; abundance: -; j_gene: TRBJ2-5; CDR3nt: TGTGCCAGCAGCCAAGAGGGACTAGCGGGAGAGACCCAGTACTTC; CDR3aa: CASSQEGLAGETQYF
d_gene: -; v_gene: TRBV21-1; abundance: -; j_gene: TRBJ2-2; CDR3nt: TGTGCCAGCAGCACCCGTAGGGGGAGCGGGAGGGCCAACACCGGGGAGCTGTTTTTT; CDR3aa: CASSTRRGSGRANTGELFF
d_gene: TRBD1; v_gene: TRBV27; abundance: -; j_gene: TRBJ2-2; CDR3nt: TGTGCCAGCAGTTTACCCCGCGGGACAGGGGACACCGGGGAGCTGTTTTTT; CDR3aa: CASSLPRGTGDTGELFF
d_gene: -; v_gene: TRBV9; abundance: -; j_gene: TRBJ1-2; CDR3nt: TGTGCCAGCAGCGCCGTTGACGGACGCAACTATGGCTACACCTTC; CDR3aa: CASSAVDGRNYGYTF
d_gene: -; v_gene: TRBV27; abundance: -; j_gene: TRBJ2-2; CDR3nt: TGTGCCAGCCAGGGGGGGAGGGAAAACACCGGGGAGCTGTTTTTT; CDR3aa: CASQGGRENTGELFF
d_gene: -; v_gene: TRBV7-8; abundance: few; j_gene: TRBJ2-7; CDR3nt: TGTGCCAGCAGCTCGACTAACTCCTACGAGCAGTACTTC; CDR3aa: CASSSTNSYEQYF
d_gene: -; v_gene: TRBV5-6; abundance: -; j_gene: TRBJ2-7; CDR3nt: TGTGCCAGCAGCCTGGAGCGGTGGCGCGAGCAGTACTTC; CDR3aa: CASSLERWREQYF
d_gene: -; v_gene: TRBV9; abundance: -; j_gene: TRBJ2-1; CDR3nt: TGTGCCAGCAGCGCGGACTCCCGCTCCTACAATGAGCAGTTCTTC; CDR3aa: CASSADSRSYNEQFF